This is a list of T cell receptor beta chains from one sample in a study of T cell repertoires in aging, cancer and after chemotherapy. TCRdb re-derived calls from the multiplex PCR reads in MiXCR, one entry per CDR3 protein. The table lists approximately 4,200 distinct CDR3 sequences, roughly 30% of them singletons. Specimen: blood. The receptors come from a human donor in good health. Each CDR3 is given with its conserved first and last residue. Each record gives: D gene, clone size, J gene, V gene, CDR3 protein, CDR3 DNA. D genes are given only for firm matches. Part of the rows lack a size; the others show once, few, many or a class for expanded clones.

>TRBD1|.|TRBJ1-6|TRBV14
CASSQTGGNNSPLHF
TGTGCCAGCAGCCAGACAGGGGGCAATAATTCACCCCTCCACTTT
>.|medium-sized|TRBJ2-7|TRBV5-6
CASSLVGNDEQYF
TGTGCCAGCAGCTTGGTGGGGAACGACGAGCAGTACTTC
>.|.|TRBJ1-5|TRBV6-5
CASSYLSGNQPQHF
TGTGCCAGCAGTTACTTGTCGGGGAATCAGCCCCAGCATTTT
>.|.|TRBJ1-6|TRBV10-3
CAIRGEDSYNSPLHF
TGTGCCATCAGGGGGGAAGATTCCTATAATTCACCCCTCCACTTT
>.|.|TRBJ2-6|TRBV10-3
CATHSTVLSFSGANVLTF
TGTGCCACCCACTCGACAGTTCTCTCATTCTCTGGGGCCAACGTCCTGACTTTC
>.|few|TRBJ1-3|TRBV27
CASSLGPSGNTIYF
TGTGCCAGCAGTTTAGGACCCTCTGGAAACACCATATATTTT
>.|.|TRBJ1-1|TRBV20-1
CSAKQGRRPEAFF
TGCAGTGCTAAGCAGGGACGGCGCCCTGAAGCTTTCTTT
>.|medium-sized|TRBJ2-3|TRBV12-3/TRBV12-4
CASSLGFQRSDTQYF
TGTGCCAGCAGTTTAGGTTTCCAGAGGTCAGATACGCAGTATTTT
>TRBD1|.|TRBJ1-1|TRBV6-1
CASSTTTGLNTEAFF
TGTGCCAGCAGTACCACGACAGGGCTGAACACTGAAGCTTTCTTT
>.|medium-sized|TRBJ2-7|TRBV29-1
CSVGFSYEQYF
TGCAGCGTTGGGTTTTCCTACGAGCAGTACTTC
>.|few|TRBJ2-3|TRBV18
CASSPETRGGPSTDTQYF
TGTGCCAGCTCACCAGAGACGAGAGGAGGACCTAGCACAGATACGCAGTATTTT
>.|few|TRBJ2-6|TRBV24-1
CATSESTGYGANVLTF
TGTGCCACCAGTGAATCGACAGGTTATGGGGCCAACGTCCTGACTTTC
>TRBD1|.|TRBJ2-7|TRBV30
CARQGNYEQYF
TGTGCCCGACAGGGAAACTACGAGCAGTACTTC
>.|.|TRBJ2-1|TRBV10-3
CATSSGNEQFF
TGTGCCACCTCGTCGGGCAATGAGCAGTTCTTC
>TRBD2|once|TRBJ2-5|TRBV5-1
CASSLAGLAGGETQYF
TGCGCCAGCAGCTTGGCCGGACTAGCGGGGGGGGAGACCCAGTACTTC
>TRBD1|.|TRBJ1-2|TRBV19
CASSLDLRQGRSYGYTF
TGTGCCAGTAGTTTGGACCTCCGACAGGGGCGGTCTTATGGCTACACCTTC
>.|few|TRBJ1-1|TRBV7-6
CASSLDRELMNTEAFF
TGTGCCAGCAGCTTAGATCGGGAACTCATGAACACTGAAGCTTTCTTT
>.|.|TRBJ1-4|TRBV14
CASSQGAGLVAEKLFF
TGTGCCAGCAGCCAAGGTGCAGGCTTGGTTGCGGAGAAACTGTTTTTT
>.|few|TRBJ1-5|TRBV12-3/TRBV12-4
CASSLGDGNQPQHF
TGTGCCAGCAGTTTGGGGGACGGCAATCAGCCCCAGCATTTT
>.|large|TRBJ2-1|TRBV15
CATSRVTKGINEQFF
TGTGCCACCAGCAGAGTTACTAAAGGCATCAATGAGCAGTTCTTC
>.|.|TRBJ2-5|TRBV27
CASSSSLRGTQYF
TGTGCCAGCAGTTCAAGCCTGAGGGGGACCCAGTACTTC
>.|.|TRBJ2-7|TRBV6-1
CASRRGDEQYF
TGTGCCAGCAGGAGAGGGGACGAGCAGTACTTC
>TRBD2|.|TRBJ2-7|TRBV7-6
CASSPLASGGPNEQYF
TGTGCCAGCAGCCCCCTTGCTAGCGGGGGCCCCAACGAGCAGTACTTC
>.|.|TRBJ2-3|TRBV18
CASSGGGTDTQYF
TGTGCCAGCTCAGGCGGGGGCACAGATACGCAGTATTTT
>.|.|TRBJ2-2|TRBV5-1
CASSLVGQSNTGELFF
TGCGCCAGCAGCTTGGTGGGACAATCGAACACCGGGGAGCTGTTTTTT
>.|medium-sized|TRBJ1-2|TRBV6-5
CASVGAGRFHGYTF
TGTGCCAGCGTGGGGGCAGGGAGGTTTCATGGCTACACCTTC
>TRBD2|medium-sized|TRBJ2-1|TRBV30
CAWSKGLAGNEQFF
TGTGCCTGGAGTAAGGGACTAGCGGGGAATGAGCAGTTCTTC
>.|few|TRBJ1-5|TRBV30
CAWAGGGGQPQHF
TGTGCCTGGGCTGGGGGGGGGGGTCAGCCCCAGCATTTT
>TRBD1|medium-sized|TRBJ2-1|TRBV30
CAWTGGGNEQFF
TGTGCCTGGACAGGGGGCGGAAATGAGCAGTTCTTC
>TRBD2|few|TRBJ2-2|TRBV6-5
CASRISGGAGELFF
TGTGCCAGCAGGATTAGCGGGGGGGCCGGGGAGCTGTTTTTT
>.|.|TRBJ2-5|TRBV6-2/TRBV6-3
CASKGPEETQYF
TGTGCCAGCAAGGGACCGGAAGAGACCCAGTACTTC
>.|once|TRBJ2-1|TRBV7-9
CASSFVTYNEQFF
TGTGCCAGCAGCTTCGTCACCTACAATGAGCAGTTCTTC
>TRBD2|.|TRBJ2-3|TRBV24-1
CATSTSGGPPDTQYF
TGTGCCACTTCGACTAGCGGGGGGCCCCCAGATACGCAGTATTTT
>TRBD2|.|TRBJ2-5|TRBV19
CASSIWGLAGEETQYF
TGTGCCAGTAGTATCTGGGGACTAGCGGGGGAAGAGACCCAGTACTTC
>TRBD1|.|TRBJ2-5|TRBV6-5
CASRYRTGSGQGLF
TGTGCCAGCAGGTATCGTACTGGTTCGGGACAGGGCCTCTTC
>.|few|TRBJ2-5|TRBV5-1
CASSLVGGRETQYF
TGCGCCAGCAGCCTGGTAGGGGGGCGAGAGACCCAGTACTTC
>.|.|TRBJ2-7|TRBV10-2
CASSPISPEQYF
TGCGCCAGCAGCCCTATATCCCCCGAGCAGTACTTC
>.|few|TRBJ2-6|TRBV18
CASSLQVPSGANVLTF
TGTGCCAGCTCACTCCAGGTACCCTCTGGGGCCAACGTCCTGACTTTC
>.|.|TRBJ1-1|TRBV6-6
CASTRVGTEAFF
TGTGCCAGCACGCGGGTTGGCACTGAAGCTTTCTTT
>.|.|TRBJ2-7|TRBV12-3/TRBV12-4
CASTSDRWYEQYF
TGTGCCAGCACTTCCGACCGGTGGTACGAGCAGTACTTC
>.|.|TRBJ1-2|TRBV5-1
CASSLAVGVYGYTF
TGCGCCAGCAGCTTGGCGGTCGGGGTCTATGGCTACACCTTC
>.|.|TRBJ2-5|TRBV5-6
CASSLGFGAGSEETQYF
TGTGCCAGCAGCTTAGGTTTCGGGGCTGGGTCTGAAGAGACCCAGTACTTC
>TRBD1|few|TRBJ1-1|TRBV6-5
CASSDRGSTEAFF
TGTGCCAGCAGTGACAGGGGAAGTACTGAAGCTTTCTTT
>TRBD2|.|TRBJ2-7|TRBV12-3/TRBV12-4
CASTTGTSFSYEQYF
TGTGCCAGCACCACCGGGACTAGCTTCTCCTACGAGCAGTACTTC
>.|medium-sized|TRBJ1-3|TRBV30
CAWSDRTNIYF
TGTGCCTGGAGTGACAGAACGAACATATATTTT
>.|.|TRBJ1-4|TRBV30
CAWGGTNEKLFF
TGTGCCTGGGGGGGTACTAATGAAAAACTGTTTTTT